This TCR beta chain was obtained from a study of PD-L1 blockade in urothelial cancer. Turning to the study itself: About nine tenths of the roughly 30 patients comprised males who had bladder-origin urothelial cancer. Between 0 and 3 prior chemotherapy regimens had been given to patients.

Regarding the study as a whole: Below-median pretreatment blood TCR clonality predicted better survival.

For this clone: Its target is not known.

The germline V gene has CDR1 LNHDA and CDR2 SQIVND (reference sequence). There are 13 residues in the CDR3. The germline V and J ends were trimmed by 3 bases and 8 bases, with 11 bases remaining between them. Repertoires were generated with immunoSEQ multiplex PCR, while TCRdb's copy carries only in-frame clones and drops some. The sample lists about 24,000 clones; roughly 87% were seen once. The number of samples from each patient was between 1 and 8, taken pretreatment and on-treatment. The rearrangement joins TRBV19 to TRBJ2-1; no definite D call. The TCR was taken from a man in his forties or fifties with urothelial cancer. The specimen was PBMCs, collected around atezolizumab (anti-PD-L1) treatment. Written as DNA, the CDR3 is TGTGCCAGTAGTATCCGGGTCGAGTATGAGCAGTTCTTC. Its protein is CASSIRVEYEQFF.